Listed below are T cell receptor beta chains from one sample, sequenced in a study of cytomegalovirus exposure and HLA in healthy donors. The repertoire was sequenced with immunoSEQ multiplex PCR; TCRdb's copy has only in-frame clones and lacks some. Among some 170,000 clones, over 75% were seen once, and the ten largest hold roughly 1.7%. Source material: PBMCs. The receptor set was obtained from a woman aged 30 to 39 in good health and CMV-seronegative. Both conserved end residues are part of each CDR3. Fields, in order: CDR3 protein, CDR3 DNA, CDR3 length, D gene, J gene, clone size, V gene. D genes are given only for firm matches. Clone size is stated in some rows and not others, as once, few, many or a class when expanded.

CDR3aa: CASSSGTGGGETQYF
CDR3nt: TGTGCCAGTAGTTCCGGGACAGGGGGCGGAGAGACCCAGTACTTC
len: 15
d_gene: TRBD1
j_gene: TRBJ2-5
abundance: .
v_gene: TRBV19

CDR3aa: CASSHTGQYKNIQYF
CDR3nt: TGTGCCAGCAGTCACACCGGACAGTACAAAAACATTCAGTACTTC
len: 15
d_gene: .
j_gene: TRBJ2-4
abundance: .
v_gene: TRBV28

CDR3aa: CASSLLQRQVYFEQFF
CDR3nt: TGTGCCAGCAGCTTACTCCAGAGACAGGTGTATTTTGAGCAGTTCTTC
len: 16
d_gene: .
j_gene: TRBJ2-1
abundance: .
v_gene: TRBV11-1

CDR3aa: CASSPTGFQETQYF
CDR3nt: TGTGCTAGCAGCCCAACAGGGTTCCAAGAGACCCAGTACTTC
len: 14
d_gene: .
j_gene: TRBJ2-5
abundance: .
v_gene: TRBV7-7

CDR3aa: CASSSSYTDTQYF
CDR3nt: TGTGCCAGCAGCTCTTCCTACACAGATACGCAGTATTTT
len: 13
d_gene: .
j_gene: TRBJ2-3
abundance: once
v_gene: TRBV7-7

CDR3aa: CASAKTSGGTREQFF
CDR3nt: TGTGCCAGCGCTAAAACTAGCGGGGGGACCCGGGAGCAGTTCTTC
len: 15
d_gene: TRBD2
j_gene: TRBJ2-1
abundance: .
v_gene: TRBV28

CDR3aa: CASSVTDTQYF
CDR3nt: TGTGCCAGCAGTGTAACAGATACGCAGTATTTT
len: 11
d_gene: .
j_gene: TRBJ2-3
abundance: few
v_gene: TRBV2

CDR3aa: CASRATGDTEAFF
CDR3nt: TGTGCCAGCAGAGCCACAGGGGACACTGAAGCTTTCTTT
len: 13
d_gene: TRBD1
j_gene: TRBJ1-1
abundance: .
v_gene: TRBV27

CDR3aa: CASSLPRTGNSYEQYF
CDR3nt: TGTGCCAGCAGTTTACCCCGGACAGGGAACTCCTACGAGCAGTACTTC
len: 16
d_gene: TRBD1
j_gene: TRBJ2-7
abundance: .
v_gene: TRBV28

CDR3aa: CASSGQVAYEQYF
CDR3nt: TGCGCCAGCAGTGGACAGGTCGCCTACGAGCAGTACTTC
len: 13
d_gene: .
j_gene: TRBJ2-7
abundance: .
v_gene: TRBV10-1

CDR3aa: CAWSRLAGVSSSYNEQFF
CDR3nt: TGTGCCTGGAGCCGACTAGCGGGGGTTTCCAGCTCCTACAATGAGCAGTTCTTC
len: 18
d_gene: TRBD2
j_gene: TRBJ2-1
abundance: .
v_gene: TRBV30

CDR3aa: CASSPGGPYNQPQHF
CDR3nt: TGTGCCAGCAGCCCGGGGGGACCCTACAATCAGCCCCAGCATTTT
len: 15
d_gene: .
j_gene: TRBJ1-5
abundance: .
v_gene: TRBV27

CDR3aa: CASSLSRFILYGYTF
CDR3nt: TGTGCCAGCAGCTTATCCAGATTCATCCTCTATGGCTACACCTTC
len: 15
d_gene: .
j_gene: TRBJ1-2
abundance: .
v_gene: TRBV13

CDR3aa: CASSLQGVEGYTF
CDR3nt: TGCGCCAGCAGCCTACAGGGGGTGGAAGGCTACACCTTC
len: 13
d_gene: TRBD1
j_gene: TRBJ1-2
abundance: .
v_gene: TRBV5-1

CDR3aa: CASSLFPGGPRTGELFF
CDR3nt: TGTGCCAGCAGTTTATTCCCGGGAGGGCCTAGGACCGGGGAGCTGTTTTTT
len: 17
d_gene: TRBD2
j_gene: TRBJ2-2
abundance: .
v_gene: TRBV27

CDR3aa: CASTLAGIMNEQFF
CDR3nt: TGCGCCAGCACACTAGCGGGGATTATGAATGAGCAGTTCTTC
len: 14
d_gene: TRBD2
j_gene: TRBJ2-1
abundance: .
v_gene: TRBV5-1

CDR3aa: CASSQDNRGLYEQYF
CDR3nt: TGCGCCAGCAGCCAGGATAACAGGGGGCTCTACGAGCAGTACTTC
len: 15
d_gene: TRBD1
j_gene: TRBJ2-7
abundance: .
v_gene: TRBV4-3

CDR3aa: CASSLGLLRDSYEQYF
CDR3nt: TGTGCCAGCAGCTTAGGGCTACTCAGGGATTCCTACGAGCAGTACTTC
len: 16
d_gene: .
j_gene: TRBJ2-7
abundance: .
v_gene: TRBV7-2

CDR3aa: CASSFVGGNTEAFF
CDR3nt: TGTGCCAGCAGTTTCGTGGGGGGGAACACTGAAGCTTTCTTT
len: 14
d_gene: .
j_gene: TRBJ1-1
abundance: .
v_gene: TRBV27

CDR3aa: CAISGPPRQDGVVEKLFF
CDR3nt: TGTGCCATCAGTGGCCCCCCTCGACAGGACGGGGTAGTAGAAAAACTGTTTTTT
len: 18
d_gene: .
j_gene: TRBJ1-4
abundance: .
v_gene: TRBV10-3

CDR3aa: CASSRPRTANQPQHF
CDR3nt: TGTGCCAGTAGTCGACCACGGACAGCGAATCAGCCCCAGCATTTT
len: 15
d_gene: .
j_gene: TRBJ1-5
abundance: .
v_gene: TRBV19

CDR3aa: CASSYSASITEAFF
CDR3nt: TGTGCCAGCAGTTACTCGGCCAGTATCACTGAAGCTTTCTTT
len: 14
d_gene: .
j_gene: TRBJ1-1
abundance: few
v_gene: TRBV6-6

CDR3aa: CSVEDGSGSTDTQYF
CDR3nt: TGCAGCGTTGAAGATGGTAGCGGGAGCACAGATACGCAGTATTTT
len: 15
d_gene: TRBD2
j_gene: TRBJ2-3
abundance: .
v_gene: TRBV29-1

CDR3aa: CASSQGPEDAYTF
CDR3nt: TGTGCCAGCAGCCAGGGTCCAGAGGATGCCTACACCTTC
len: 13
d_gene: .
j_gene: TRBJ1-2
abundance: .
v_gene: TRBV9

CDR3aa: CASSETGGWTEQYF
CDR3nt: TGTGCCAGCAGTGAGACGGGAGGCTGGACCGAGCAGTACTTC
len: 14
d_gene: TRBD2
j_gene: TRBJ2-7
abundance: few
v_gene: TRBV2

CDR3aa: CASSQGLAGAAYNEQFF
CDR3nt: TGCGCCAGCAGCCAGGGACTAGCGGGAGCTGCCTACAATGAGCAGTTCTTC
len: 17
d_gene: TRBD2
j_gene: TRBJ2-1
abundance: .
v_gene: TRBV5-1

CDR3aa: CASSPLGQGDYGYTF
CDR3nt: TGTGCCAGCTCACCACTGGGACAGGGGGACTATGGCTACACCTTC
len: 15
d_gene: TRBD1
j_gene: TRBJ1-2
abundance: .
v_gene: TRBV18

CDR3aa: CASRYTGTSYNEQFF
CDR3nt: TGTGCCAGCAGGTACACCGGGACTTCCTACAATGAGCAGTTCTTC
len: 15
d_gene: .
j_gene: TRBJ2-1
abundance: .
v_gene: TRBV7-2

CDR3aa: CASSGTGNEQFF
CDR3nt: TGTGCCAGCAGTGGAACAGGGAATGAGCAGTTCTTC
len: 12
d_gene: .
j_gene: TRBJ2-1
abundance: .
v_gene: TRBV9

CDR3aa: CASSPLPGLAGELFSTDTQYF
CDR3nt: TGTGCCAGCAGCCCGTTGCCGGGACTAGCGGGGGAACTGTTTAGCACAGATACGCAGTATTTT
len: 21
d_gene: TRBD2
j_gene: TRBJ2-3
abundance: .
v_gene: TRBV14

CDR3aa: CASSLQGARYNEQFF
CDR3nt: TGTGCCAGCAGCTTGCAGGGGGCGCGTTACAATGAGCAGTTCTTC
len: 15
d_gene: TRBD1
j_gene: TRBJ2-1
abundance: .
v_gene: TRBV7-9

CDR3aa: CASSLLQGGYNEQFF
CDR3nt: TGCGCCAGCAGCCTACTCCAGGGCGGTTACAATGAGCAGTTCTTC
len: 15
d_gene: .
j_gene: TRBJ2-1
abundance: .
v_gene: TRBV4-3

CDR3aa: CASSPVDSISGYTF
CDR3nt: TGTGCCAGCTCACCGGTGGACTCTATCTCTGGCTACACCTTC
len: 14
d_gene: .
j_gene: TRBJ1-2
abundance: .
v_gene: TRBV18

CDR3aa: CASSLAGHSNYEQYF
CDR3nt: TGTGCCAGCAGCTTAGCAGGACATAGCAACTACGAGCAGTACTTC
len: 15
d_gene: .
j_gene: TRBJ2-7
abundance: .
v_gene: TRBV7-6

CDR3aa: CASSQGEVPQPQHF
CDR3nt: TGTGCCAGCAGCCAAGGAGAGGTTCCTCAGCCCCAGCATTTT
len: 14
d_gene: .
j_gene: TRBJ1-5
abundance: .
v_gene: TRBV4-2

CDR3aa: CASSIGSPSYEQYF
CDR3nt: TGTGCCAGTAGTATAGGCAGTCCCTCCTACGAGCAGTACTTC
len: 14
d_gene: .
j_gene: TRBJ2-7
abundance: .
v_gene: TRBV19

CDR3aa: CASSNRGREINTEAFF
CDR3nt: TGCGCCAGCAGCAATAGGGGTCGGGAGATTAACACTGAAGCTTTCTTT
len: 16
d_gene: .
j_gene: TRBJ1-1
abundance: .
v_gene: TRBV4-1

CDR3aa: CASSPGLAGAPYNEQFF
CDR3nt: TGTGCCAGCAGTCCAGGACTAGCGGGAGCCCCCTACAATGAGCAGTTCTTC
len: 17
d_gene: TRBD2
j_gene: TRBJ2-1
abundance: .
v_gene: TRBV27

CDR3aa: CASSQDSGSYEQYF
CDR3nt: TGCGCCAGCAGCCAAGATTCGGGCTCCTACGAGCAGTACTTC
len: 14
d_gene: .
j_gene: TRBJ2-7
abundance: .
v_gene: TRBV4-1

CDR3aa: CASSVASGSTDTQYF
CDR3nt: TGTGCCAGCAGCGTAGCCAGCGGAAGCACAGATACGCAGTATTTT
len: 15
d_gene: .
j_gene: TRBJ2-3
abundance: .
v_gene: TRBV9

CDR3aa: CASSFRGDGYTF
CDR3nt: TGTGCCAGCAGCTTCAGGGGAGATGGCTACACCTTC
len: 12
d_gene: .
j_gene: TRBJ1-2
abundance: .
v_gene: TRBV7-2

CDR3aa: CASSSRTSGGYEQYF
CDR3nt: TGCGCCAGCAGCTCCCGGACTAGCGGGGGCTACGAGCAGTACTTC
len: 15
d_gene: TRBD2
j_gene: TRBJ2-7
abundance: .
v_gene: TRBV5-1

CDR3aa: CASHQILGSEAFF
CDR3nt: TGTGCCAGCCATCAGATACTCGGGTCTGAAGCTTTCTTT
len: 13
d_gene: .
j_gene: TRBJ1-1
abundance: .
v_gene: TRBV18

CDR3aa: CASSLAERQPQHF
CDR3nt: TGTGCCAGCAGCTTAGCTGAGAGACAGCCCCAGCATTTT
len: 13
d_gene: .
j_gene: TRBJ1-5
abundance: .
v_gene: TRBV11-2

CDR3aa: CASSSPTDDYNSPLHF
CDR3nt: TGTGCCAGCAGCTCCCCGACTGATGATTATAATTCACCCCTCCACTTT
len: 16
d_gene: .
j_gene: TRBJ1-6
abundance: .
v_gene: TRBV5-4

CDR3aa: CASSLEVGWTMDEQFF
CDR3nt: TGTGCCAGCAGCTTAGAGGTGGGGTGGACTATGGATGAGCAGTTCTTC
len: 16
d_gene: .
j_gene: TRBJ2-1
abundance: .
v_gene: TRBV7-9

CDR3aa: CASTRPGNTEAFF
CDR3nt: TGTGCCAGCACCCGGCCAGGGAACACTGAAGCTTTCTTT
len: 13
d_gene: .
j_gene: TRBJ1-1
abundance: few
v_gene: TRBV6-5

CDR3aa: CASSLEVASGPGGYEQYF
CDR3nt: TGTGCCAGCAGCTTAGAGGTCGCTAGCGGGCCGGGAGGATACGAGCAGTACTTC
len: 18
d_gene: TRBD2
j_gene: TRBJ2-7
abundance: .
v_gene: TRBV7-8

CDR3aa: CASSLGTERNTIYF
CDR3nt: TGCGCCAGCAGCTTGGGGACAGAGAGAAACACCATATATTTT
len: 14
d_gene: .
j_gene: TRBJ1-3
abundance: .
v_gene: TRBV5-1

CDR3aa: CASSLAGGGINEKLFF
CDR3nt: TGTGCCAGCAGCCTCGCGGGGGGAGGCATTAATGAAAAACTGTTTTTT
len: 16
d_gene: .
j_gene: TRBJ1-4
abundance: .
v_gene: TRBV28